This T cell receptor beta chain emerged from a study of Ad26.COV2.S vaccination and SARS-CoV-2 variants. Study outcomes and limitations: Similar non-spike TCR breadth was seen in vaccine and placebo recipients. The analyses of TCR breadth and depth may have understated the size of total T cell responses.

The method was immunoSEQ multiplex PCR; TCRdb's version includes in-frame clones alone and lacks a portion of them. The sample includes about 380,000 clones, around four fifths of them seen just once. Described treatment: about 20 received Ad26.COV2.S at low or high dose, single or two shots; five or six received placebo; per-sample allocation not given. Specimens were obtained on day 63 following the first vaccine or placebo injection. Whoever gave the sample was an adult aged 18-55 years in Boston. Participants' vaccine, an Ad26 vector, delivered Wuhan-strain SARS-CoV-2 spike. Trimming cost V 2 bases and J 0 bases, with 14 bases left between them. CDR3 size: 17 residues. Germline CDR1 reads MGHDK; CDR2 reads SYGVNS. This clone showed up just a few times. Its antigen is still unknown.

Source: peripheral blood, taken in a trial of Ad26.COV2.S vaccine versus placebo. This chain links TRBV25-1 with TRBJ2-1; D gene unclear. The receptor was derived from a person aged 18 to 65 who received the Ad26.COV2.S COVID-19 vaccine or a placebo. The CDR3 sequence is CASSEMVIMGSYNEQFF. In nucleotides, the CDR3 is TGTGCCAGCAGTGAAATGGTGATCATGGGCTCCTACAATGAGCAGTTCTTC.